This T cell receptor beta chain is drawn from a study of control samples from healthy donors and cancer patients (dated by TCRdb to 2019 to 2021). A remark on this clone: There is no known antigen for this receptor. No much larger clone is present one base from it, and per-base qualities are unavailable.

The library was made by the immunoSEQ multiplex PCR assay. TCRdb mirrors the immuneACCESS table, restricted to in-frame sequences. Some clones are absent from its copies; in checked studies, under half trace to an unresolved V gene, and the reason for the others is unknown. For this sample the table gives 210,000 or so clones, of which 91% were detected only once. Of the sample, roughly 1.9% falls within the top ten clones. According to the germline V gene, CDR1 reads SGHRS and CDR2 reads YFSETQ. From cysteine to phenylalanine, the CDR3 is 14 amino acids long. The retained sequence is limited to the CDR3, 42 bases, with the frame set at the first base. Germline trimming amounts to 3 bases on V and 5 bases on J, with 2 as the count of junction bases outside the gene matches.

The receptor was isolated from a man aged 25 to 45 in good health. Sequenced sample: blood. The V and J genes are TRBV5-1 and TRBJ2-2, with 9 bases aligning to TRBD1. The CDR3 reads CASSWDRATGELFF. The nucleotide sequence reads TGCGCCAGCAGCTGGGACAGGGCGACCGGGGAGCTGTTTTTT.